These 27 T cell receptor beta chains share one sample of origin, sequenced in a study of T cell responses to AZD1222 COVID-19 vaccine. Method: immunoSEQ multiplex PCR; TCRdb's copy keeps in-frame clones and lacks some. Of 90,000 to 110,000 clones in the sample, around 90% were seen once. Source: peripheral blood, taken on day 0 of AZD1222 vaccination. These receptor sequences come from an adult in good health.

The chain has TRBV16 and TRBJ1-5; D remains ambiguous. CDR3 length: 15 amino acids. The germline CDR1 and CDR2 sequences are KGHSY and FQNENV. Deletions cut 0 bases from V and 0 bases from J, with 6 bases between. In DNA form, the CDR3 reads TGTGCCAGCAGCCAATCCTATGTTAGCAATCAGCCCCAGCATTTT. Its translation is CASSQSYVSNQPQHF.

This clone has a single count. The J gene is TRBJ1-2, the V gene TRBV18; D call uncertain. Per germline, CDR1 KGHSH and CDR2 LQKENI. CDR3 length: 12 amino acids. The V gene lost 3 bases and the J gene lost 4 bases, with 6 bases spanning the gap. The CDR3 DNA reads as TGTGCCAGCTCACCTGGACTCTATGGCTACACCTTC. Translated, it gives CASSPGLYGYTF.

V usage is TRBV27 and J usage is TRBJ2-1; 7 nucleotides line up with TRBD2. This CDR3 contains 17 residues. CDR1 is MNHEY and CDR2 is SMNVEV in the germline V gene (reference sequence). V was pared by 4 bases and J by 1 base, with 10 bases of the junction left unmatched. CDR3 bases: TGTGCCAGCAGTTCCACCCCTCGGGGGGTGTCCTACAATGAGCAGTTCTTC. Its translation is CASSSTPRGVSYNEQFF.

This clone was detected a few times. The chain carries TRBV28 and TRBJ2-1; TRBD2 agrees at 13 bases. Per the germline V gene, CDR1 is MDHEN and CDR2 is SYDVKM. This CDR3 spans 18 amino acids. The ends lost 3 bases at V and 7 bases at J; junction bases unmatched: 12. The DNA of the CDR3 is TGTGCCAGCAGTTTGTCGATTGGACTAGCGGGAGTAGATAATGAGCAGTTCTTC. Translation: CASSLSIGLAGVDNEQFF.

The genes are TRBV20-1 and TRBJ2-7; D is undetermined. The V gene lost 3 bases and the J gene lost 1 base, with 7 bases spanning the gap. Germline CDR1 DFQATT, CDR2 SNEGSKA (reference sequence). CDR3 length: 12 amino acids. The CDR3 is CSASVKSYEQYF. CDR3 nucleotide sequence: TGCAGTGCTAGTGTGAAGTCCTACGAGCAGTACTTC.

The V call is TRBV2, the J call TRBJ1-1; D remains ambiguous. Between the trimmed V and J ends, which lost 7 bases and 2 bases, there was a span of 11 bases. The CDR3 runs 13 residues. Per the germline V gene, CDR1 is SNHLY and CDR2 is FYNNEI. CDR3 region: CASKADSNTEAFF. In DNA form, the CDR3 reads TGTGCCAGCAAGGCCGACTCTAACACTGAAGCTTTCTTT.

This clone appeared once. At the DNA level, this CDR3 is encoded by other sequences in the same sample as well. The chain combines TRBV18 with TRBJ1-2, with TRBD1 matching 10 bases. The CDR3 extends over 14 amino acids. The trim removed 6 bases at V and 3 bases at J, leaving 4 bases unmatched. Germline CDR1 reads KGHSH; CDR2 reads LQKENI. The CDR3 coding sequence is TGTGCCAGCTCCCCCGGGACAGGGGACTATGGCTACACCTTC. Translation gives CASSPGTGDYGYTF.

The chain links TRBV2 to TRBJ1-4; D may be TRBD1 (6 bases). Trimming stripped 5 bases from V and 4 bases from J, with 11 bases between. Germline lookup yields CDR1 SNHLY and CDR2 FYNNEI. This CDR3 is built from 14 residues. For the CDR3, the DNA is TGTGCCAGCAGTCCTCAGGGGCGTAATGAAAAACTGTTTTTT. Its protein is CASSPQGRNEKLFF.

CDR3 bases: TGTGCCAGCAGCCAAGTTTTAGTCAGACTACAGGTATCCGGTACGCAGTATTTT. This gives the protein CASSQVLVRLQVSGTQYF. This chain connects TRBV3-1 (or the pseudogene TRBV3-2) to TRBJ2-3; the D gene could be TRBD1 or TRBD2 (5 bases each). Deletions cut 1 base from V and 8 bases from J, with 25 bases between. Germline CDR1 is LGHDT and CDR2 is YNNKEL (reference sequence). The CDR3 extends over 18 amino acids.

The J gene is TRBJ1-1, the V gene TRBV7-9; TRBD1 might be the D (6 bases). V was clipped by 5 bases and J by 4 bases, with 23 bases between them. CDR3 length equals 17 residues. From germline, CDR1 is SEHNR and CDR2 FQNEAQ (reference sequence). CDR3 bases: TGTGCCAGCAGCCGCGCTGTGACAGGATTCATGGGCACTGAAGCTTTCTTT. This encodes CASSRAVTGFMGTEAFF.

The chain uses TRBV20-1 and TRBJ2-5, with unresolved D. Trimming removed 3 bases at V and 1 base at J, with 6 bases between. The CDR3 loop spans 12 amino acids. The V gene's germline CDR1 is DFQATT and CDR2 SNEGSKA (reference sequence). This CDR3 reads CSASLTQETQYF. In DNA form, the CDR3 reads TGCAGTGCTAGTTTGACCCAAGAGACCCAGTACTTC.

J is TRBJ2-7 and V is TRBV20-1; D perhaps matches TRBD2 (7 bases). CDR3 length: 18 residues. Per the germline V gene, CDR1 is DFQATT and CDR2 is SNEGSKA (reference sequence). Trimming shortened V by 3 bases and J by 0 bases, and 24 bases separated the two germline ends. In DNA form, the CDR3 reads TGCAGTGCTAGTAGGGGGGAGGGTTTATTTTACCGCTCCTACGAGCAGTACTTC. It translates to CSASRGEGLFYRSYEQYF.

This chain connects TRBV2 to TRBJ1-1; no clear D gene. Germline CDR1 is SNHLY and CDR2 is FYNNEI. Trimming removed 5 bases at V and 0 bases at J, with 4 bases between. CDR3 size: 12 residues. The DNA for the CDR3 is TGTGCCAGCAGTTGGATGAACACTGAAGCTTTCTTT. This encodes CASSWMNTEAFF.

V gene TRBV12-3 or TRBV12-4 combines with J gene TRBJ1-2; 9 positions agree with TRBD1. V was clipped by 5 bases and J by 8 bases; unmatched bases: 6. This CDR3 comprises 13 residues. CDR3 sequence reads: CASSIDRGSGYTF. The CDR3, as DNA: TGTGCCAGCAGTATCGACAGGGGGAGCGGCTACACCTTC.

In its sample, this clone was seen once. The chain employs TRBV5-4 and TRBJ1-3; D is ambiguous. Germline CDR1 and CDR2: SGHNT and YYREEE (reference sequence). V shed 0 bases and J shed 2 bases, with 9 bases lying between them. The CDR3 sequence is 15 residues long. The CDR3 region is CASSLESGTGNTIYF. CDR3 nucleotides: TGTGCCAGCAGCTTGGAGTCGGGAACTGGAAACACCATATATTTT.

The chain employs TRBV6-1 and TRBJ1-6, with D possibly being TRBD1 (5 bases). V lost 1 base to trimming and J lost 4 bases, with 14 bases between them. The CDR3 totals 17 residues. The germline CDR1 and CDR2 sequences are MNHNS and SASEGT. The CDR3 DNA sequence: TGTGCCAGCAGTGAAGTTCAGGGCGGAGATTATAATTCACCCCTCCACTTT. Amino acids: CASSEVQGGDYNSPLHF.

The chain is built from TRBV7-2 and TRBJ1-2; the match to TRBD1 covers 7 bases. CDR1 is SGHTA, CDR2 FQGNSA, per germline. The CDR3 spans 14 residues. Germline trimming cut 6 bases from V and 5 bases from J; bases unmatched to any gene: 9. The CDR3: CASSPTGEAYGYTF. Here the CDR3 DNA reads TGTGCCAGCAGTCCTACAGGGGAGGCTTATGGCTACACCTTC.

The rearrangement uses TRBV13 and TRBJ1-6; 10 nucleotides line up with TRBD1. This CDR3 has 15 amino acids. Trimming took 5 bases from V and 10 from J; bases not matched to a gene: 8. The germline gives CDR1 PRHDT, CDR2 FYEKMQ (reference sequence). The CDR3 reads CASSRDRGEGSPLHF. The DNA for the CDR3 is TGTGCCAGCAGCCGGGACAGGGGAGAGGGGTCACCCCTCCACTTT.

V is TRBV10-3 and J is TRBJ1-1, with TRBD1 identical over 10 bases. This CDR3 region has 14 residues. Germline CDR1 is ENHRY and CDR2 is SYGVKD. V gave up 6 bases and J gave up 0 bases; unmatched junction bases: 1. The CDR3 reads CAIRGTGVNTEAFF. The CDR3 nucleotides read TGTGCCATCAGAGGGACAGGGGTGAACACTGAAGCTTTCTTT.

The chain has TRBV27 and TRBJ1-2; D might be TRBD1 (6 bases). The CDR3 length is 17 residues. Germline-derived CDR1 and CDR2 are MNHEY and SMNVEV (reference sequence). The V gene lost 2 bases and the J gene lost 4 bases, with 20 bases spanning the gap. The CDR3 DNA is TGTGCCAGCAGTTTAGGTCCAGGGGCAGGGTCTCTCTATGGCTACACCTTC. Translated: CASSLGPGAGSLYGYTF.

The J gene is TRBJ2-7, the V gene TRBV5-1, with D possibly matching TRBD1 (7 bases). The germline V gene has CDR1 SGHRS and CDR2 YFSETQ. The CDR3 is 14 amino acids. The germline V and J ends were trimmed by 6 bases and 6 bases, with 19 bases remaining between them. In DNA form, the CDR3 reads TGCGCCAGCAATGGGGGGACAGATTGGGGCGAGCAGTACTTC. It encodes CASNGGTDWGEQYF.

This chain uses TRBV18 with TRBJ1-2, with D maybe TRBD1 (6 bases). Trimming pared 6 bases from V and 2 bases from J, leaving 10 bases between. The CDR3 is 13 amino acids. CDR1 and CDR2 from the germline V gene are KGHSH and LQKENI. The CDR3 nucleotides are TGTGCCAGCTCCGCCGGGACAAACTATGGCTACACCTTC. Translated, it gives CASSAGTNYGYTF.

The CDR3 protein is CASSPAGAVETQYF. The DNA for the CDR3 is TGTGCCAGCTCACCAGCGGGGGCGGTGGAGACCCAGTACTTC. The chain links TRBV18 to TRBJ2-5, with D maybe TRBD2 (7 bases). Germline CDR1 and CDR2: KGHSH and LQKENI. V dropped 2 bases and J dropped 5 bases, with 12 bases sitting between them. There are 14 residues in the CDR3.

The genes are TRBV18 and TRBJ1-3, with D perhaps TRBD1 (6 bases). The CDR3 loop spans 15 amino acids. CDR1 and CDR2 (germline): KGHSH, LQKENI. V shed 3 bases and J shed 4 bases, with 13 bases lying between them. CDR3 sequence reads: CASSPDYRVGNTIYF. The DNA for the CDR3 is TGTGCCAGCTCACCCGACTACAGGGTCGGAAACACCATATATTTT.

The chain joins TRBV5-1 to TRBJ2-3; no clear D gene. This CDR3 has 15 residues. CDR1 SGHRS and CDR2 YFSETQ come from the germline V gene. Trimming cost V 0 bases and J 3 bases, with 11 bases left between them. Here the CDR3 DNA reads TGCGCCAGCAGCTTGGGGGCAGCATTGACAGATACGCAGTATTTT. Encoded protein: CASSLGAALTDTQYF. Using reference TRBV5-1 and TRBJ2-3 for the parts outside the CDR3, the full variable domain is KAGVTQTPRYLIKTRGQQVTLSCSPISGHRSVSWYQQTPGQGLQFLFEYFSETQRNKGNFPGRFSGRQFSNSRSEMNVSTLELGDSALYLCASSLGAALTDTQYFGPGTRLTVL.

The chain joins TRBV11-1 to TRBJ1-1, with 7 bases fitting TRBD1. Trimming took 7 bases from V and 2 from J; bases not matched to a gene: 13. CDR3 length equals 16 residues. Germline V lookup: CDR1 SGHAT, CDR2 FQDESV (reference sequence). The CDR3 loop reads CASTPARQGANTEAFF. The DNA of the CDR3 is TGTGCCAGCACCCCCGCCCGACAGGGAGCAAACACTGAAGCTTTCTTT.

This sequence joins TRBV18 and TRBJ1-1; tentative D call: TRBD1 (6 bases). This CDR3 contains 12 residues. Deletions cut 3 bases from V and 8 bases from J, with 10 bases between. The V gene's germline CDR1 is KGHSH and CDR2 LQKENI. CDR3 region: CASSPRRGEAFF. CDR3 in DNA: TGTGCCAGCTCACCCCGTAGGGGGGAAGCTTTCTTT.